Shown below are 32 T cell receptor beta chains from a single sample sequenced in a study of shared clonotypes between healthy human individuals. Clones were read by immunoSEQ multiplex PCR, and TCRdb kept only the in-frame ones, dropping some. The repertoire holds roughly 110,000 clones, with more than 65% as singletons. Sequenced: memory CD8+ T cells sorted from blood. Subset indicated: CD45RO+ cells pooled with CCR7-negative TemRA cells. Receptors were obtained from a woman under 40 in good health.

The chain links TRBV28 to TRBJ2-7, with 7 bases fitting TRBD2. V was clipped by 6 bases and J by 3 bases; unmatched bases: 8. Germline lookup yields CDR1 MDHEN and CDR2 SYDVKM. The CDR3 totals 14 residues. CDR3 bases: TGTGCCAGCAGACCCAGCGGGAACCTCTACGAGCAGTACTTC. It yields the protein CASRPSGNLYEQYF. Complete variable domain (other parts from reference TRBV28 and TRBJ2-7): DVKVTQSSRYLVKRTGEKVFLECVQDMDHENMFWYRQDPGLGLRLIYFSYDVKMKEKGDIPEGYSVSREKKERFSLILESASTNQTSMYLCASRPSGNLYEQYFGPGTRLTVT.

V and J are TRBV7-4 and TRBJ2-1; D remains ambiguous. V shed 5 bases and J shed 1 base, with 9 bases lying between them. Germline CDR1 reads SGHVT; CDR2 reads SQSDAQ. The CDR3 contains 14 residues. The CDR3 coding sequence is TGTGCCAGCAGCCCGGACCTATCCTACAATGAGCAGTTCTTC. It codes for CASSPDLSYNEQFF.

The V call is TRBV5-4, the J call TRBJ1-3; D not certain. V gave up 4 bases and J gave up 2 bases, with 10 bases separating them. CDR1 is SGHNT and CDR2 is YYREEE in the germline V gene (reference sequence). The CDR3 is made up of 14 amino acids. The CDR3 sequence: CASSDDTPGNTIYF. Here the CDR3 DNA reads TGTGCCAGCAGCGACGACACCCCTGGAAACACCATATATTTT.

This clone turned up a few times. The genes are TRBV11-2 and TRBJ2-2; D is unclear. This CDR3 is built from 14 residues. V was cut by 1 base and J by 4 bases, with 7 bases left in between. CDR1 is SGHAT, CDR2 FQNNGV, per germline. This CDR3 reads CASSLVVPTGELFF. The CDR3 region has the DNA TGTGCCAGCAGCTTAGTAGTTCCCACCGGGGAGCTGTTTTTT.

Only a few counts were recorded for this clone. This chain joins TRBV14 and TRBJ2-1; D is possibly TRBD2 (6 bases). CDR3 length: 17 residues. V was trimmed by 3 bases and J by 2 bases, leaving 17 bases between them. Germline V gene lookup returns CDR1 SGHDN and CDR2 FVKESK. This CDR3 is CASSQRDSVFPYNEQFF. The DNA for the CDR3 is TGTGCCAGCAGCCAGCGGGATTCGGTATTTCCCTACAATGAGCAGTTCTTC.

This clone has at least ten counts. The J gene is TRBJ2-5, the V gene TRBV25-1; no definite D call. There are 11 residues in the CDR3. Germline CDR1 reads MGHDK; CDR2 reads SYGVNS. Between the trimmed V and J ends, which lost 2 bases and 7 bases, there was a span of 5 bases. The CDR3 sequence is CASSEKGTQYF. As DNA, the CDR3 is TGTGCCAGCAGTGAAAAGGGGACCCAGTACTTC. Together with reference TRBV25-1 and TRBJ2-5, the CDR3 gives the full variable domain: EADIYQTPRYLVIGTGKKITLECSQTMGHDKMYWYQQDPGMELHLIHYSYGVNSTEKGDLSSESTVSRIRTEHFPLTLESARPSHTSQYLCASSEKGTQYFGPGTRLLVL.

The genes are TRBV4-2 and TRBJ2-7; weak D call: TRBD2 (5 bases). The V end lost 1 base, the J end lost 0 bases, and 7 bases lay between the germline ends. In germline, CDR1 is LGHNA, CDR2 YNFKEQ. The CDR3 is 14 residues long. The CDR3 region has the DNA TGTGCCAGCAGCCAAGCGGGAAACTCCTACGAGCAGTACTTC. This translates into CASSQAGNSYEQYF.

The chain uses TRBV18 and TRBJ1-5; 8 bases are a match to TRBD1. Germline trimming cut 3 bases from V and 3 bases from J; bases unmatched to any gene: 7. Per the germline V gene, CDR1 is KGHSH and CDR2 is LQKENI. The CDR3 loop spans 16 amino acids. This chain's CDR3 is CASSPKGQDPNQPQHF. The CDR3 nucleotides read TGTGCCAGCTCACCTAAGGGACAGGACCCCAATCAGCCCCAGCATTTT. The entire variable domain, with the rest obtained from reference TRBV18 and TRBJ1-5, is as follows: NAGVMQNPRHLVRRRGQEARLRCSPMKGHSHVYWYRQLPEEGLKFMVYLQKENIIDESGMPKERFSAEFPKEGPSILRIQQVVRGDSAAYFCASSPKGQDPNQPQHFGDGTRLSIL.

This clone was counted a few times. The rearrangement links TRBV6-4 to TRBJ2-6; unclear D gene. Germline CDR1 and CDR2: MRHNA and SNTAGT. This CDR3 has 16 residues. Trimming shortened V by 5 bases and J by 0 bases, and 11 bases separated the two germline ends. The CDR3 DNA reads as TGTGCCAGCAGTCTGACATCCAGCTCTGGGGCCAACGTCCTGACTTTC. Encoded protein: CASSLTSSSGANVLTF.

This clone has ten or more counts. The V call is TRBV21-1, the J call TRBJ2-7; the table names TRBD1, a call not compared with the DNA. TRBV21-1 is a pseudogene locus. The CDR3 contains 16 residues. CDR3 protein: CASSKVPRQGVNEQYF. The CDR3 bases are TGTGCCAGCAGCAAAGTTCCCCGACAGGGGGTTAACGAGCAGTACTTC.

The gene calls are TRBV11-2 and TRBJ2-7; D gene ambiguous. The CDR3 has 15 amino acids. Between the trimmed V and J ends, which lost 5 bases and 2 bases, there was a span of 16 bases. Germline assignment: CDR1 SGHAT and CDR2 FQNNGV. CDR3 in amino acids: CASSQVKGNPYEQYF. The CDR3 DNA reads as TGTGCCAGCAGCCAAGTCAAAGGGAACCCCTACGAGCAGTACTTC.

This chain connects TRBV27 to TRBJ2-1; possible D gene TRBD1, 5 bases. This CDR3 is built from 19 residues. Per the germline V gene, CDR1 is MNHEY and CDR2 is SMNVEV (reference sequence). Trimming removed 5 bases at V and 8 bases at J, with 31 bases between. CDR3: CASSPLQGRIGIGNDEQFF. In nucleotides, the CDR3 is TGTGCCAGCAGTCCCCTCCAGGGAAGAATAGGGATCGGTAATGATGAGCAGTTCTTC.

This chain joins TRBV28 and TRBJ1-2; D perhaps matches TRBD1 (5 bases). V was cut by 5 bases and J by 4 bases, with 5 bases left in between. The CDR3 length is 11 residues. Germline V lookup: CDR1 MDHEN, CDR2 SYDVKM. As DNA, the CDR3 is TGTGCCAGCAGTACAGGCTATGGCTACACCTTC. Protein: CASSTGYGYTF.

The chain has TRBV5-1 and TRBJ2-4, with 13 bases that match TRBD2. The CDR3 spans 17 residues. Trimming took 4 bases from V and 6 from J; bases not matched to a gene: 10. CDR1 and CDR2 (germline): SGHRS, YFSETQ. CDR3 sequence: CASSLRLAGGWGNIQYF. The DNA for the CDR3 is TGCGCCAGCAGCCTTCGACTAGCGGGAGGTTGGGGAAACATTCAGTACTTC.

The chain joins TRBV2 to TRBJ2-5, with D unclear. The DNA end is more similar to TRBJ2-7, so the J call may be wrong. Germline lookup yields CDR1 SNHLY and CDR2 FYNNEI. CDR3 size: 15 residues. Written as DNA, the CDR3 is TGTGCCAGCAGGGGGTGGACGCAAACCTCCTACGAGCAGTACTTC. Translation: CASRGWTQTSYEQYF.

This chain joins TRBV4-1 and TRBJ2-7, with a weak D call TRBD1 (5 bases). CDR1 is MGHRA, CDR2 YSYEKL, per germline. The V end lost 3 bases, the J end lost 2 bases, and 14 bases lay between the germline ends. The CDR3 has 15 amino acids. CDR3 coding DNA: TGCGCCAGCAGCCACCGGCAGGGAACGGCCTACGAGCAGTACTTC. Translated: CASSHRQGTAYEQYF.

The chain links TRBV7-9 to TRBJ2-1; D is unresolved. The CDR3 runs to 16 residues. Germline lookup yields CDR1 SEHNR and CDR2 FQNEAQ (reference sequence). The V end was cut by 3 bases, the J end by 1 base, with 13 bases between. CDR3 protein: CASSLVPRASYNEQFF. CDR3 coding DNA: TGTGCCAGCAGCTTGGTCCCCCGAGCTTCCTACAATGAGCAGTTCTTC.

The J gene is TRBJ2-7, the V gene TRBV28; 7 positions match TRBD1. The CDR3 totals 13 residues. The J segment lost 1 base and the V segment lost 6 bases, leaving 3 bases of the junction unmatched. Germline values: CDR1 MDHEN, CDR2 SYDVKM. CDR3 region: CASSGTASYEQYF. Here the CDR3 DNA reads TGTGCCAGCAGCGGGACAGCTTCCTACGAGCAGTACTTC.

The genes are TRBV27 and TRBJ2-7; a weak D match, TRBD1 (5 bases). In germline, CDR1 is MNHEY, CDR2 SMNVEV (reference sequence). Trimming pared 6 bases from V and 9 bases from J, leaving 24 bases between. The CDR3 is made up of 15 amino acids. The CDR3 spells CASSRARAPKDGQYF. Written as DNA, the CDR3 is TGTGCCAGCAGCAGGGCCCGGGCGCCCAAGGACGGGCAGTACTTC.

The count of this clone is one. The chain has TRBV30 and TRBJ2-5; 8 bases line up with TRBD2. This CDR3 is 14 amino acids long. V was pared by 5 bases and J by 1 base, with 6 bases of the junction left unmatched. Germline loops: CDR1 GTSNPN, CDR2 SVGIG (reference sequence). The CDR3 sequence is CAWEAGESQETQYF. The CDR3 DNA reads TGTGCCTGGGAAGCGGGAGAGTCCCAAGAGACCCAGTACTTC. Full variable domain (missing parts from reference TRBV30 and TRBJ2-5): SQTIHQWPATLVQPVGSPLSLECTVEGTSNPNLYWYRQAAGRGLQLLFYSVGIGQISSEVPQNLSASRPQDRQFILSSKKLLLSDSGFYLCAWEAGESQETQYFGPGTRLLVL.

The chain uses TRBV11-1 and TRBJ2-1; 12 positions agree with TRBD1. Trimming removed 5 bases from V and 4 bases from J; junction bases left unmatched: 15. The CDR3 consists of 19 residues. Germline CDR1 reads SGHAT; CDR2 reads FQDESV (reference sequence). CDR3 bases: TGTGCCAGCAGCCCCGGGGGACAGGGGGCCGCGGGACGGTACAATGAGCAGTTCTTC. Encoded protein: CASSPGGQGAAGRYNEQFF. Combining the CDR3 with reference TRBV11-1 and TRBJ2-1 gives the whole variable domain EAEVAQSPRYKITEKSQAVAFWCDPISGHATLYWYRQILGQGPELLVQFQDESVVDDSQLPKDRFSAERLKGVDSTLKIQPAELGDSAMYLCASSPGGQGAAGRYNEQFFGPGTRLTVL.

The CDR3 protein is CASSLGLYNEQFF. The CDR3 DNA reads TGTGCCAGCAGTTTGGGACTTTACAATGAGCAGTTCTTC. The V call is TRBV27, the J call TRBJ2-1; TRBD2 is a possible D gene (6 bases). V was pared by 3 bases and J by 4 bases, with 7 bases between. Germline V gene lookup returns CDR1 MNHEY and CDR2 SMNVEV (reference sequence). The CDR3 consists of 13 residues.

The rearrangement uses TRBV6-1 and TRBJ1-1; D unresolved. The germline CDR1 and CDR2 sequences are MNHNS and SASEGT. Trimming removed 5 bases from V and 5 bases from J, with 9 bases in between. CDR3 length equals 12 residues. The CDR3 DNA reads as TGTGCCAGCAGTTTAGAGATTACTGAAGCTTTCTTT. Translating it yields CASSLEITEAFF.

V gene TRBV4-1 combines with J gene TRBJ2-5; D gene ambiguous. The J call may be mistaken, given a closer DNA end match to TRBJ2-7. Germline lookup yields CDR1 MGHRA and CDR2 YSYEKL. This CDR3 has 15 amino acids. CDR3 sequence: CASSQEIDLTYEQYF. The CDR3 region has the DNA TGCGCCAGCAGCCAAGAAATTGACCTGACCTACGAGCAGTACTTC.

Note on this clone: The conserved phenylalanine or tryptophan is not found at the CDR3 terminus, so this likely reflects a read error. Because the CDR3's place on the DNA is in doubt, the DNA is left out and the CDR3 is given as listed by TCRdb. The chain is built from TRBV27 and TRBJ1-1; no DNA check was done on the table's D call, TRBD1. Germline loops: CDR1 MNHEY, CDR2 SMNVEV (reference sequence). Termini included, the CDR3 measures 9 amino acids. The CDR3 loop reads CASTHRTGG.

The rearrangement uses TRBV7-2 and TRBJ1-1; possibly TRBD1 for D (6 bases). With 5 bases removed from V and 1 base from J, the gap between germline ends came to 11 bases. This CDR3 contains 14 residues. Germline CDR1 and CDR2: SGHTA and FQGNSA. In nucleotides, the CDR3 is TGTGCCAGCAGCCAAAACAGGGAGAACACTGAAGCTTTCTTT. As protein: CASSQNRENTEAFF.

The chain couples TRBV28 to TRBJ2-4, with a possible D match to TRBD2 (6 bases). The germline CDR1 and CDR2 sequences are MDHEN and SYDVKM. The V gene lost 4 bases and the J gene lost 0 bases, with 13 bases spanning the gap. The CDR3 is made up of 16 amino acids. The CDR3 region has the DNA TGTGCCAGCAGTTCCCCTAGCGTTTTAGCCAAAAACATTCAGTACTTC. Its translation: CASSSPSVLAKNIQYF.

This clone was counted once. The chain is built from TRBV6-5 and TRBJ2-3; 9 positions match TRBD1. V lost 7 bases to trimming and J lost 3 bases; unmatched junction nucleotides: 5. CDR1 is MNHEY and CDR2 is SVGAGI in the germline V gene. The CDR3 covers 14 residues. CDR3 amino acids: CASTIQGATDTQYF. The CDR3 DNA sequence: TGTGCCAGCACCATACAGGGGGCAACAGATACGCAGTATTTT.

As to this clone: This likely reflects a read error, since a far larger clone is one base away. The same CDR3 is also encoded by other DNA sequences in this sample. The chain joins TRBV5-8 to TRBJ2-7; 10 positions agree with TRBD2. V lost 4 bases and J lost 1; bases outside the gene matches: 8. The CDR3 loop spans 16 amino acids. Germline V gene sequence: CDR1 SGHTS, CDR2 YDEGEE. CDR3 amino acids: CASSQGLAVSSYEQYF. The CDR3 DNA is TGTGCCAGCAGCCAAGGACTAGCGGTTTCATCCTACGAGCAGTACTTC.

The chain couples TRBV25-1 to TRBJ2-5, with TRBD1 identical over 7 bases. The end of the DNA aligns better with TRBJ2-7, so the J call may be wrong. Germline V CDR1 and CDR2: MGHDK, SYGVNS. The CDR3 runs to 13 residues. The CDR3 region has the DNA TGTGCCAGCCTCCGGGACAGAACCTACGAGCAGTACTTC. It codes for CASLRDRTYEQYF.

By share of the sample, this clone is medium-sized. The chain employs TRBV4-1 and TRBJ2-3, with D perhaps TRBD1 (5 bases). Germline CDR1 is MGHRA and CDR2 is YSYEKL. This CDR3 spans 16 amino acids. The V end was cut by 3 bases, the J end by 6 bases, with 19 bases between. This CDR3 is CASSHTRQPPRDTQYF. CDR3 sequence (DNA): TGCGCCAGCAGCCATACCAGACAGCCCCCTCGGGATACGCAGTATTTT.

In the case of this clone: This could be a read error, since a much larger clone is one nucleotide away. Other DNA sequences of this sample code for an identical CDR3. The J gene is TRBJ2-6, the V gene TRBV6-5; the match to TRBD1 covers 11 bases. The germline V gene encodes CDR1 MNHEY and CDR2 SVGAGI. The CDR3 spans 15 residues. This CDR3 is CASTDRGPGANVLTF. The CDR3 DNA is TGTGCCAGCACGGACAGGGGGCCTGGGGCCAACGTCCTAACTTTC.